This TCR beta chain was sequenced in a study of CD8+ T cells in alopecia areata. Following RNA extraction, reverse transcription yielded cDNA that acted as the sequencing template. Some clones are missing from TCRdb's copy, which holds only in-frame ones; the method was immunoSEQ multiplex PCR. The profile shows 110,000 or so clones, roughly 50% of them singletons. V trimming: 2 bases; J trimming: 2 bases; junction bases outside the gene matches: 1. Germline values: CDR1 MNHNY, CDR2 SVGAGI (reference sequence). CDR3 length equals 14 residues. Treatment of the sample: oral pan-JAK inhibitor, 5-10 mg twice daily.

This chain uses TRBV6-6 with TRBJ2-5; 8 positions agree with TRBD2. The receptor's source is a human donor with alopecia areata. The sequencing here drew on CD8+ T cells sorted from blood, taken at week 4, from a patient treated with tofacitinib. In DNA form, the CDR3 reads TGTGCCAGCAGTTACGAGCGGGGGCAAGAGACCCAGTACTTC. It is translated as CASSYERGQETQYF.